The clone carrying this T cell receptor beta chain was seen only a few times. Its antigen is unknown. Uncontrolled infection, other autoimmune disease, pregnancy or lactation led to exclusion. Diagnosis rested on symptoms, serum thyroxine and TRAb, thyroid ultrasound, and orbital computed tomography. RNA transcripts provided the source from which TCR beta CDR3 regions were amplified. The HTBI primer set drove a first-round RT-PCR of the TCR CDR3. TCRdb itself ran the multiplex PCR reads through MiXCR, one entry per CDR3 protein. Of around 340,000 distinct CDR3 sequences listed, roughly 17% were seen once; the top ten hold roughly 33%. These data originate in a study of T cells in Graves' hyperthyroidism and ophthalmopathy. General observations from the study: Most thyroid-expanded clonotypes above 0.001 were also found in blood. Model output signaled ophthalmopathy a median roughly 6.5 months ahead of onset.

Sequencing was done on a sample of blood. The TCR originated in a man between 25 and 39 years old with Graves' hyperthyroidism.

The DNA of the CDR3 is TGCAGTGCCGAGGGACAGGGTAAAGGTGAGCAGTTCTTC. Protein: CSAEGQGKGEQFF. The chain employs TRBV20-1 and TRBJ2-1; 9 bases agree with TRBD1. The length of the CDR3 is 13 residues. Per germline, CDR1 DFQATT and CDR2 SNEGSKA (reference sequence). The ends lost 6 bases at V and 9 bases at J; junction bases unmatched: 9.